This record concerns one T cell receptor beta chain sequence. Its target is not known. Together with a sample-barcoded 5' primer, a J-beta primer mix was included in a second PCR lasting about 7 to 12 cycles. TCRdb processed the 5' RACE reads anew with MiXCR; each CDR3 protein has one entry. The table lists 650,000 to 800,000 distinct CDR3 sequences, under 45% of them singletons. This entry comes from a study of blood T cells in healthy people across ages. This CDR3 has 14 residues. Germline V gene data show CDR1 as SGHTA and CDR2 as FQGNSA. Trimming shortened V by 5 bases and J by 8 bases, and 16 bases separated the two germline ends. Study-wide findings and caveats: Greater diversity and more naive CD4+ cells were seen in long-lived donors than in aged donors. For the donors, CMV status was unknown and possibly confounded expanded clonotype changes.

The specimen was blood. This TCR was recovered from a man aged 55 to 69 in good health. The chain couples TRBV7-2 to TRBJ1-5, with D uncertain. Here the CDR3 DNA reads TGTGCCAGCAGCCTTGACGGGTCCTTTAAGCCCCAGCATTTT. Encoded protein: CASSLDGSFKPQHF.